This is a list of T cell receptor beta chains from one sample in a study of shared clonotypes between healthy human individuals. Only in-frame clones appear in the TCRdb table, and some are missing; sequencing was by immunoSEQ multiplex PCR. The sample lists about 1.5 million clones; 96% were seen once. The sequenced material came from naive CD4+ T cells sorted from blood. The receptors stem from a man aged 25-45 years in good health. Both conserved end residues are part of each CDR3. The D gene is left open where the match is weak. Where a row states a size, it is once, few, many or the class of an expanded clone; other rows omit it.

15 | TRBJ1-1 | TRBV19 | - | once | TGTGCCAGCCTGACAATTATGAGGGGTTACACTGAAGCTTTCTTT | CASLTIMRGYTEAFF
15 | TRBJ2-7 | TRBV5-1 | TRBD1 | - | TGCGCCAGCAGCTCCGGGACAGGGTTCACCTACGAGCAGTACTTC | CASSSGTGFTYEQYF
21 | TRBJ2-6 | TRBV18 | TRBD1 | - | TGTGCCAGCTCCCTTGGCGGGTCACAGGGGAACGGTGGCACTGGGGCCAACGTCCTGACTTTC | CASSLGGSQGNGGTGANVLTF
14 | TRBJ2-7 | TRBV27 | TRBD2 | - | TGTGCCAGCAGCCGACTAGCGGGATTAATTGAGCAGTACTTC | CASSRLAGLIEQYF
13 | TRBJ1-1 | TRBV29-1 | TRBD1 | - | TGCAGCGTTGAATCGGGACAGGGGGCAGTCGCTTTCTTT | CSVESGQGAVAFF
17 | TRBJ2-7 | TRBV2 | TRBD2 | - | TGTGCCAGCAGACCCAGCCACGGGGCTCGCGGGAGGTACGAGCAGTACTTC | CASRPSHGARGRYEQYF
14 | TRBJ1-5 | TRBV12-2 | - | - | TGTGCAAGTCGCTTAGACGAGGCGGGGTTTCCCCAGCATTTT | CASRLDEAGFPQHF
13 | TRBJ1-2 | TRBV5-1 | TRBD1 | - | TGCGCCAGCAGCACCCGACAGGGGGATGGCTACACCTTC | CASSTRQGDGYTF
13 | TRBJ2-1 | TRBV2 | TRBD1 | once | TGTGCCAGCAGTGTGACAGGGGGCACAGTGCAGTTCTTC | CASSVTGGTVQFF
12 | TRBJ2-7 | TRBV5-6 | - | - | TGTGCCAGCAGCTTGATAAATTACGAGCAGTACTTC | CASSLINYEQYF
15 | TRBJ2-7 | TRBV28 | TRBD2 | - | TGTGCCAGCAGTTTAGCGGCGGGAGGGCCGAACGAGCAGTACTTC | CASSLAAGGPNEQYF
13 | TRBJ2-7 | TRBV28 | - | - | TGTGCCAGCCCAAGGTTAGCAGGGTACGAGCAGTACTTC | CASPRLAGYEQYF
13 | TRBJ2-1 | TRBV2 | TRBD1 | - | TGTGCCAGCAGACTGACAGGGAACAATGAGCAGTTCTTC | CASRLTGNNEQFF
16 | TRBJ2-1 | TRBV7-7 | - | - | TGTGCTAGCAGCTTAGGGGGAGCGGGGAACTACAATGAGCAGTTCTTC | CASSLGGAGNYNEQFF
15 | TRBJ2-5 | TRBV9 | TRBD2 | - | TGTGCCAGCAGCGTAGGACTAGCGAATGATCCGACCCAGTACTTC | CASSVGLANDPTQYF
15 | TRBJ1-4 | TRBV5-1 | - | - | TGCGCCAGCAGCTTGAACTCAGGGGTGAATGAAAAACTGTTTTTT | CASSLNSGVNEKLFF
14 | TRBJ2-3 | TRBV18 | - | - | TGTGCCAGCTCACCAATGGACAGCACAGATACGCAGTATTTT | CASSPMDSTDTQYF
16 | TRBJ2-7 | TRBV5-6 | TRBD2 | - | TGTGCCAGCAGCTTGGCAGCTCGCGGGAGAACCTACGAGCAGTACTTC | CASSLAARGRTYEQYF
15 | TRBJ2-1 | TRBV5-1 | TRBD2 | - | TGCGCCAGCAGCTTGGTTCAGGGACTAAACAATGAGCAGTTCTTC | CASSLVQGLNNEQFF
12 | TRBJ1-2 | TRBV2 | - | - | TGTGCCAGCAAGGCGGAGAACTATGGCTACACCTTC | CASKAENYGYTF
15 | TRBJ2-7 | TRBV11-2 | - | - | TGTGCCAGCAGCCCGGGCCTGGGACGGGATTACGAGCAGTACTTC | CASSPGLGRDYEQYF
15 | TRBJ2-2 | TRBV27 | TRBD1 | - | TGTGCCAGCAGGGAGACAGGGCCCTACACCGGGGAGCTGTTTTTT | CASRETGPYTGELFF
17 | TRBJ2-5 | TRBV10-1 | TRBD2 | few | TGCGCCAGCAGGCGGACTAGCGGGAGATCGGAGCAAGAGACCCAGTACTTC | CASRRTSGRSEQETQYF
12 | TRBJ2-7 | TRBV25-1 | - | - | TGTGCCAGCAGTGAGATTCACTACGAGCAGTACTTC | CASSEIHYEQYF
15 | TRBJ1-4 | TRBV6-5 | TRBD1 | - | TGTGCCAGCAAAGGGACAGGGGTCCCTAATGAAAAACTGTTTTTT | CASKGTGVPNEKLFF
12 | TRBJ1-5 | TRBV10-2 | - | - | TGCGCCAGCGCCGAGAGCAATCAGCCCCAGCATTTT | CASAESNQPQHF
14 | TRBJ1-2 | TRBV9 | - | - | TGTGCCAGCAGCGTGAGGCCATCGGGCTATGGCTACACCTTC | CASSVRPSGYGYTF
16 | TRBJ2-5 | TRBV7-9 | TRBD1 | - | TGTGCCAGCAGCTTAGTCTCAGGACAGGGCACATCGAAGCAGTACTTC | CASSLVSGQGTSKQYF
16 | TRBJ2-3 | TRBV28 | - | - | TGTGCCAGCAGTTCCTCCACGAAATCTAGCACAGATACGCAGTATTTT | CASSSSTKSSTDTQYF
15 | TRBJ2-5 | TRBV18 | - | - | TGTGCCAGCTCACCGGGTATAGCAGAGCAAGAGACCCAGTACTTC | CASSPGIAEQETQYF
14 | TRBJ2-5 | TRBV7-9 | - | once | TGTGCCAGCAGCTTAAACGATGGGTCAGAGACCCAGTACTTC | CASSLNDGSETQYF
13 | TRBJ2-1 | TRBV14 | - | - | TGTGCCAGCAGCCGACAGAGCTACAATGAGCAGTTCTTC | CASSRQSYNEQFF
14 | TRBJ1-5 | TRBV11-2 | - | - | TGTGCCAGCAGCTTAGATGGGGGAAATCAGCCCCAGCATTTT | CASSLDGGNQPQHF
13 | TRBJ2-1 | TRBV7-7 | - | once | TGTGCCAGCAGCTTAGCCCGGGACACTACTTACTTCTTC | CASSLARDTTYFF
15 | TRBJ1-1 | TRBV19 | - | - | TGTGCCAGTAGTATGCCCTCTTCGACGAACACTGAAGCTTTCTTT | CASSMPSSTNTEAFF
16 | TRBJ2-3 | TRBV7-8 | - | - | TGTGCCAGCAGCAAAGGGGGGACGGGGAGATCAGATACGCAGTATTTT | CASSKGGTGRSDTQYF
16 | TRBJ1-5 | TRBV4-1 | - | - | TGCGCCAGCAGCCAAGATCCCAGCCTCCGCAATCAGCCCCAGCATTTT | CASSQDPSLRNQPQHF
17 | TRBJ1-3 | TRBV7-9 | - | - | TGTGCCAGCAGCTTCTTCAGGACAGTGATCTCTGGAAACACCATATATTTT | CASSFFRTVISGNTIYF
15 | TRBJ2-2 | TRBV2 | TRBD2 | few | TGTGCCAGCAGTGAAGCGGGAGGGCCGTTCGGGGAGCTGTTTTTT | CASSEAGGPFGELFF
13 | TRBJ2-7 | TRBV7-2 | - | - | TGTGCCAGCAGCTTAGCGGGAGCGGGTCGGCAGTACTTC | CASSLAGAGRQYF
17 | TRBJ1-4 | TRBV7-9 | - | - | TGTGCCAGCAGCTTAGTTGTTGGGACCTCAACTAATGAAAAACTGTTTTTT | CASSLVVGTSTNEKLFF
19 | TRBJ2-7 | TRBV19 | TRBD2 | - | TGTGCCAGTAGTATACTTCCTTCCAGGAGCGGGGATAGCTCCTACGAGCAGTACTTC | CASSILPSRSGDSSYEQYF
15 | TRBJ1-1 | TRBV6-4 | TRBD1 | - | TGTGCCAGCAGTTTTCAGACAGGGAAGAACACTGAAGCTTTCTTT | CASSFQTGKNTEAFF
15 | TRBJ2-7 | TRBV4-3 | - | few | TGCGCCAGCAGCCAAGAGTCAAGGGGATCCTACGAGCAGTACTTC | CASSQESRGSYEQYF
12 | TRBJ1-1 | TRBV2 | - | once | TGTGCCAGCAGTGTGGAGGGAACTGAAGCTTTCTTT | CASSVEGTEAFF
15 | TRBJ2-5 | TRBV5-4 | - | - | TGTGCCAGCAGCCCCGCGTCAGGGAAGGGAGAGACCCAGTACTTC | CASSPASGKGETQYF
14 | TRBJ1-2 | TRBV5-6 | - | - | TGTGCCAGCAGCTCCGCCCCAGGGCGGTATGGCTACACCTTC | CASSSAPGRYGYTF
16 | TRBJ1-5 | TRBV28 | - | once | TGTGCCAGCAGTATACACTCGGGGGCTCTCAGTCAGCCCCAGCATTTT | CASSIHSGALSQPQHF
15 | TRBJ2-1 | TRBV7-8 | TRBD2 | once | TGTGCCAGCAGTCCTAGCGGGAGAAGGTACAATGAGCAGTTCTTC | CASSPSGRRYNEQFF
13 | TRBJ2-7 | TRBV19 | - | - | TGTGCCAAGGACGTACCCCTTGACCGCGAGCAGTACTTC | CAKDVPLDREQYF
13 | TRBJ2-7 | TRBV28 | TRBD2 | - | TGTGCCAGTCTGACTAGCGGGGGCTACGAGCAGTACTTC | CASLTSGGYEQYF
19 | TRBJ1-4 | TRBV30 | TRBD1 | - | TGTGCCTGGAGTCAGTCACAGGACAGGGGGTTTGCAACTAATGAAAAACTGTTTTTT | CAWSQSQDRGFATNEKLFF
15 | TRBJ2-7 | TRBV13 | TRBD2 | - | TGTGCCAGCAGCTTCCGGACTAGCGGGAGGTACGAGCAGTACTTC | CASSFRTSGRYEQYF